The entry below gives a single T cell receptor (beta chain) sequence along with its context. Unmatched junction bases numbered 0, after V lost 5 bases and J lost 1 base. This CDR3 region has 13 residues. Looked up from germline, CDR1 is SGHTA and CDR2 is FQGTGA. The protocol was immunoSEQ multiplex PCR, while the TCRdb copy is restricted to in-frame clones and leaves out a portion. This sample has tens of thousands of clones; 93% occur once, and the top ten carry 2.5%. This sample is part of a study of T cell changes during pregnancy in multiple sclerosis. The clonotype comes from a female donor with multiple sclerosis, enrolled in a pregnancy study. The material sequenced was peripheral blood, taken in the second trimester of pregnancy. This chain connects TRBV7-3 to TRBJ2-3; TRBD2 agrees at 7 bases. CDR3: CASSRGGTDTQYF. CDR3 nucleotides: TGTGCCAGCAGCCGGGGGGGCACAGATACGCAGTATTTT.